This is a list of T cell receptor beta chains from one sample in a study of lymphopenia after photon versus proton radiotherapy. Only in-frame clones appear in the TCRdb table, and some are missing; sequencing was by immunoSEQ multiplex PCR. The table lists some 76,000 clones, 85% to 95% of them singletons, with about 2.2% in the top ten. This material consisted of peripheral blood, taken from a patient treated with photon-based radiotherapy. These TCRs come from a woman between 40 and 55 years old with cholangiocarcinoma. Each CDR3 is given with its conserved first and last residue. A D gene is named only where the DNA matches it firmly. Clone size, where shown, is once, few, many, or a class for clones that have expanded.

v_call	j_call	clone_size	d_call	cdr3_nt	cdr3_aa
TRBV7-3	TRBJ1-3	NA	TRBD1	TGTGCCAGCAGCTCCACAGGACAGGGGGCTGGAAACACCATATATTTT	CASSSTGQGAGNTIYF
TRBV6-5	TRBJ2-7	NA	NA	TGTGCCAGCAGTACTACCGGACATTACGAGCAGTACTTC	CASSTTGHYEQYF
TRBV7-9	TRBJ2-7	NA	TRBD1	TGTGCCAGCAGCCTCAAAAGCAGGGACAGCCACTACGAGCAGTACTTC	CASSLKSRDSHYEQYF
TRBV28	TRBJ1-2	NA	NA	TGTGCCAGCAGTTTATTCCGGTATGGCTACACCTTC	CASSLFRYGYTF
TRBV2	TRBJ1-4	NA	TRBD1	TGTGCCAGCAGGGACAGGTCTCTAACTAATGAAAAACTGTTTTTT	CASRDRSLTNEKLFF
TRBV5-1	TRBJ2-1	NA	NA	TGCGCCAGCAGGACAGGTTCTTACAATGAGCAGTTCTTC	CASRTGSYNEQFF
TRBV5-1	TRBJ2-3	NA	NA	TGCGCCAGCAGCAGTAGCACAGATACGCAGTATTTT	CASSSSTDTQYF
TRBV6-5	TRBJ1-4	NA	NA	TGTGCCAGCAGACAGGGTGCGGAAAAACTGTTTTTT	CASRQGAEKLFF
TRBV27	TRBJ1-1	NA	NA	TGTGCCAGCAGTTTGGCTACTGGGGGCACTGAAGCTTTCTTT	CASSLATGGTEAFF
TRBV6-5	TRBJ2-1	once	NA	TGTGCCAGCAGTTACGGGGGCCCGACCTACAATGAGCAGTTCTTC	CASSYGGPTYNEQFF
TRBV7-9	TRBJ2-7	NA	NA	TGTGCCAGCAGCAGGACTACTACCTACGAGCAGTACTTC	CASSRTTTYEQYF
TRBV9	TRBJ2-5	NA	TRBD2	TGTGCCAGCAGCGTAGGAAGTGCGGGAGGGCCGGGAGAGACCCAGTACTTC	CASSVGSAGGPGETQYF
TRBV5-4	TRBJ1-2	NA	NA	TGTGCCAGCAGCTTTGGACGGAATTATGGCTACACCTTC	CASSFGRNYGYTF
TRBV9	TRBJ2-4	NA	NA	TGTGCCAGCAGCGGACGGCCGACAGGAGGCAACATTCAGTACTTC	CASSGRPTGGNIQYF
TRBV18	TRBJ2-7	NA	TRBD1	TGTGCCAGCTCTTTGGACAGGGCCTCCTACGAGCAGTACTTC	CASSLDRASYEQYF
TRBV28	TRBJ2-2	few	NA	TGTGCCAGCAGTTGGTCTCGGGGGGCGGCCGGGGAGCTGTTTTTT	CASSWSRGAAGELFF
TRBV28	TRBJ2-7	NA	NA	TGTGCCAGCAGTTTACCTAGCGTCTACGAGCAGTACTTC	CASSLPSVYEQYF
TRBV7-9	TRBJ1-2	few	NA	TGTGCCAGCAGCTTAGTCAATACGGTAGTGAACTATGGCTACACCTTC	CASSLVNTVVNYGYTF
TRBV19	TRBJ1-1	NA	NA	TGTGCCAGTAGTATTGTACACAGTGAAGCTTTCTTT	CASSIVHSEAFF
TRBV7-7	TRBJ2-2	NA	TRBD1	TGTGCTAGCAGCTTAGTGGACAGGGGCCCCACCGGGGAGCTGTTTTTT	CASSLVDRGPTGELFF
TRBV5-1	TRBJ2-5	NA	NA	TGCGCCAGCAGCTCCTACACGGGCGGTAGCGAGACCCAGTACTTC	CASSSYTGGSETQYF
TRBV5-1	TRBJ1-1	NA	NA	TGCGCCAGCAGCCATCGGGGCACTGAAGCTTTCTTT	CASSHRGTEAFF
TRBV2	TRBJ1-4	NA	TRBD1	TGTGCCAGCAGTGAGGTCAACAGGGGTATAAGTGAAAAACTGTTTTTT	CASSEVNRGISEKLFF
TRBV30	TRBJ2-5	NA	NA	TGTGCCTGGACAGGGGGGGAGACCCAGTACTTC	CAWTGGETQYF
TRBV6-5	TRBJ2-7	NA	TRBD1	TGTGCCAGCCGTCCGGGACAGGAGGCCTACGAGCAGTACTTC	CASRPGQEAYEQYF
TRBV5-1	TRBJ2-7	NA	NA	TGCGCCAGCAGCTTGAGCACTCCCTCCTACGAGCAGTACTTC	CASSLSTPSYEQYF
TRBV12-5	TRBJ1-1	NA	NA	TGTGCTAGTGGTTTCCACGATGCGAACACTGAAGCTTTCTTT	CASGFHDANTEAFF
TRBV7-2	TRBJ1-6	NA	TRBD1	TGTGCCAGCAGCTCCGGGACAGATAATTCACCCCTCCACTTT	CASSSGTDNSPLHF
TRBV28	TRBJ2-1	NA	TRBD1	TGTGCCAGCAGTCCCCCGGGACAGGGGGATGCTGGTAATGAGCAGTTCTTC	CASSPPGQGDAGNEQFF
TRBV27	TRBJ2-3	NA	NA	TGTGCCAGCAGTTTATCGATACCGGGAGAGGTCACAGATACGCAGTATTTT	CASSLSIPGEVTDTQYF
TRBV5-1	TRBJ2-1	NA	NA	TGCGCCAGCAGCTTGGGGCGTCGGATAAGCTCCTACAATGAGCAGTTCTTC	CASSLGRRISSYNEQFF
TRBV10-1	TRBJ2-2	NA	TRBD1	TGCGCCAGCAGTGAGTCTTTACAGGGGACCGGGGAGCTGTTTTTT	CASSESLQGTGELFF
TRBV18	TRBJ1-1	NA	NA	TGTGCCAGCTCACCGACATTGAACACTGAAGCTTTCTTT	CASSPTLNTEAFF
TRBV20-1	TRBJ1-1	NA	NA	TGCAGTGCTAGACCGTACACTGAAGCTTTCTTT	CSARPYTEAFF
TRBV11-2	TRBJ2-7	NA	NA	TGTGCCAGCAGCACAGCAGGCCGCCTTAACGAGCAGTACTTC	CASSTAGRLNEQYF